This T cell receptor (beta chain) appears in the sequencing data of a study of CXCR3-negative and CXCR3-positive naive CD8 T cells. Study in general: A total of 150 million or so TRB reads was generated, with about 1.5 +/- 0.3 million per library.

The CDR3 spans 17 residues. Per germline, CDR1 MNHEY and CDR2 SMNVEV (reference sequence). TRB cDNA libraries were made by UMI-labeled 5' RACE. TCRdb re-called the 5' RACE reads and shows each CDR3 protein once, DNA omitted. This sample's table has roughly 130,000 distinct CDR3 sequences. The study's findings and limits: After cryopreservation, expression of CXCR3 was partially reduced, and most assays were run with fresh PBMCs. CXCR3-expressing naive cells carried TRB CDR3s more hydrophobic than those of CXCR3-negative naive cells.

With respect to this clonotype: As yet, its antigen is unknown.

This chain links TRBV27 with TRBJ1-1; lacking DNA, the TRBD1 call made by TCRdb goes unchecked. The sample comprised naive CXCR3+ CD8+ T cells from blood. Documented subset: CD45RO-CCR7+CD27+CD95- naive CD8+ T cells expressing CXCR3 (TNR3+). The sequence was collected from a human donor in good health. Some clones in this sample may be carry-over from other donors' samples. CDR3 amino acids: CASSLRQGAPRDTEAFF.